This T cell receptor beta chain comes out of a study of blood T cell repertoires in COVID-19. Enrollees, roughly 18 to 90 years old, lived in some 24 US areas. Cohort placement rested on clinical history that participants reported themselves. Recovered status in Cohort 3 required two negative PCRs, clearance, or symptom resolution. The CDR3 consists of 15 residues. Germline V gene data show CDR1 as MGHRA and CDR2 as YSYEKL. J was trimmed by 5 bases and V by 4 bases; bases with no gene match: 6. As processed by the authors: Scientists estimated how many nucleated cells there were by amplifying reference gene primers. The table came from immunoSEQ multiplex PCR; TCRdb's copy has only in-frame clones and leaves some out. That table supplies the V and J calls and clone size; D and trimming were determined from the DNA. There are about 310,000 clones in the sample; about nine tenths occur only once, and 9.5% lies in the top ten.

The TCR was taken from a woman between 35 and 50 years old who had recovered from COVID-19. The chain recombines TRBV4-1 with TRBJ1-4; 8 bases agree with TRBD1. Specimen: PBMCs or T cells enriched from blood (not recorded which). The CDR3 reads CASSRLTGVNEKLFF. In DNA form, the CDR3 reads TGCGCCAGCAGCCGATTGACAGGGGTAAATGAAAAACTGTTTTTT.